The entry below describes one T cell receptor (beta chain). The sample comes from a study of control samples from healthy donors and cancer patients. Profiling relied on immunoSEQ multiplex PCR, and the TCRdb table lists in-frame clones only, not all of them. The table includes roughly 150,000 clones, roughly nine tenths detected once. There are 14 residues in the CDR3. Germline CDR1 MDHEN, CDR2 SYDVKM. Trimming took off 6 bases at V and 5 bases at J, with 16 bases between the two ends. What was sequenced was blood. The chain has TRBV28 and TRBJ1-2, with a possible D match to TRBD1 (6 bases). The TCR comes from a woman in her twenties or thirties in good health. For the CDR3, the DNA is TGTGCCAGCAGGGATGGGGGGGGCAGGTATGGCTACACCTTC. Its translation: CASRDGGGRYGYTF.